The clone carrying this T cell receptor beta chain has a handful of counts. Original processing methods: Reference gene primer amplification gave estimated nucleated cell counts. The repertoire was sequenced with immunoSEQ multiplex PCR; TCRdb's copy has only in-frame clones and lacks some. That table supplies the V and J calls and clone size; D and trimming were determined from the DNA. The sample shows approximately 160,000 clones, around 87% of them seen only once. These data come from a study of blood T cell repertoires in COVID-19. Study context: Acute and convalescent COVID-19 samples came from the United States, Italy and Spain. T cells, B-cell-depleted T cells, or PBMCs provided the cDNA or gDNA that served as material.

The CDR3 extends over 18 amino acids. In germline, CDR1 is LGHDT, CDR2 YNNKEL (reference sequence). Trimming took 4 bases from V and 2 from J; bases not matched to a gene: 14. The chain couples TRBV3-1 (or the pseudogene TRBV3-2) to TRBJ2-3, with 8 bases lining up with TRBD2. Sequenced sample: peripheral blood. The sequence was obtained from a man in his 60s with COVID-19, enrolled during active disease. The CDR3 nucleotides read TGTGCCAGCAGCCCAAAGCATAGGGCGGGAGGCACCACAGATACGCAGTATTTT. This sequence encodes CASSPKHRAGGTTDTQYF.